What follows are 14 T cell receptor beta chains derived from one specimen sequenced in a study of PD-1 blockade in mismatch repair-deficient tumors. Sequencing was performed with immunoSEQ multiplex PCR; in TCRdb, only in-frame clones are kept and a portion is missing. The profile shows about 130,000 clones, 88% of them singletons. Here the sequenced sample was peripheral blood, taken 72 weeks after starting pembrolizumab. The source of these receptors is an adult with mismatch repair-deficient cancer.

V usage is TRBV28 and J usage is TRBJ2-4, with D perhaps being TRBD1 or TRBD2 (6 bases each). CDR3 length equals 16 residues. Germline CDR1 is MDHEN and CDR2 is SYDVKM. V lost 2 bases and J lost 6, with 17 bases in between. CDR3 DNA sequence: TGTGCCAGCAGTTTACTCTCTCCCGGGGGCGGAAACATTCAGTACTTC. It is translated as CASSLLSPGGGNIQYF. Using reference TRBV28 and TRBJ2-4 for the parts outside the CDR3, the full variable domain is DVKVTQSSRYLVKRTGEKVFLECVQDMDHENMFWYRQDPGLGLRLIYFSYDVKMKEKGDIPEGYSVSREKKERFSLILESASTNQTSMYLCASSLLSPGGGNIQYFGAGTRLSVL.

V usage is TRBV19 and J usage is TRBJ2-2, with 7 bases that match TRBD2. The germline gives CDR1 LNHDA, CDR2 SQIVND (reference sequence). The V segment lost 6 bases and the J segment 6 bases; nucleotides outside the gene matches: 4. CDR3 length: 13 residues. CDR3 DNA sequence: TGTGCCAGTAGAATGGGGGGGTCCGGGGAGCTGTTTTTT. Protein: CASRMGGSGELFF.

The chain has TRBV5-4 and TRBJ2-7; a weak D match, TRBD1 (6 bases). Trimming took off 0 bases at V and 2 bases at J, with 12 bases between the two ends. Germline CDR1 reads SGHNT; CDR2 reads YYREEE (reference sequence). The CDR3 spans 15 residues. The CDR3 loop reads CASSLASGTTYEQYF. CDR3 DNA: TGTGCCAGCAGCTTGGCCTCAGGGACAACCTACGAGCAGTACTTC.

The CDR3 nucleotides are TGTGCCAGTAGTATGCTAGCGGGAGGCGGAGATACGCAGTATTTT. Translation: CASSMLAGGGDTQYF. The chain has TRBV19 and TRBJ2-3, with 11 bases identical to TRBD2. With 3 bases clipped from V and 5 bases from J, the junction kept 4 bases outside the gene matches. Per germline, CDR1 LNHDA and CDR2 SQIVND (reference sequence). The CDR3 contains 15 residues.

The chain recombines TRBV5-1 with TRBJ2-7; 11 bases align to TRBD2. The CDR3 consists of 15 residues. Germline V CDR1 and CDR2: SGHRS, YFSETQ. Germline trimming cut 1 base from V and 5 bases from J; bases unmatched to any gene: 5. The DNA of the CDR3 is TGCGCCAGCAGCTTGATAACTAGCGGGAGCGACGAGCAGTACTTC. Translating it yields CASSLITSGSDEQYF.

The V call is TRBV5-1, the J call TRBJ1-2, with a weak D call TRBD1 (5 bases). V was clipped by 7 bases and J by 5 bases, with 15 bases between them. Germline CDR1 is SGHRS and CDR2 is YFSETQ. This CDR3 contains 13 residues. The CDR3 region is CASANNRGYGYTF. DNA of the CDR3: TGCGCCAGCGCAAATAACCGGGGGTATGGCTACACCTTC.

The chain carries TRBV7-9 and TRBJ2-7; 7 bases are a match to TRBD1. The CDR3 spans 14 residues. CDR1 and CDR2 from the germline V gene are SEHNR and FQNEAQ (reference sequence). V gave up 4 bases and J gave up 4 bases; unmatched junction bases: 7. This CDR3 reads CASSSRTGAYEQYF. The DNA of the CDR3 is TGTGCCAGCAGCTCCCGGACAGGAGCTTACGAGCAGTACTTC.

The chain employs TRBV21-1 and TRBJ2-7. TRBV21-1 is a pseudogene locus. This CDR3 region has 17 residues. Here the CDR3 DNA reads TGTGCCAGCAGCAAGTCCAGCGTCGGGGGCGAGGGGAGCGAGCAGTACTTC. Its translation: CASSKSSVGGEGSEQYF.

J is TRBJ2-7 and V is TRBV7-8; TRBD2 might be the D (5 bases). This CDR3 comprises 14 residues. V lost 3 bases to trimming and J lost 5 bases, with 14 bases between them. The germline gives CDR1 SGHVS, CDR2 FQNEAQ. The CDR3 here is CASSLQIWGDEQYF. CDR3 sequence (DNA): TGTGCCAGCAGCTTGCAGATATGGGGAGACGAGCAGTACTTC.

The chain links TRBV19 to TRBJ1-1; D remains ambiguous. Trimming pared 5 bases from V and 0 bases from J, leaving 10 bases between. The CDR3 has 14 residues. Germline lookup yields CDR1 LNHDA and CDR2 SQIVND (reference sequence). The CDR3 DNA reads as TGTGCCAGTAGTCAGGACCATATGAACACTGAAGCTTTCTTT. Amino acids: CASSQDHMNTEAFF.

The table lists this clone with a count of one. The chain joins TRBV4-1 to TRBJ2-1; TRBD2 agrees at 12 bases. V gave up 3 bases and J gave up 3 bases; unmatched junction bases: 6. The CDR3 covers 17 residues. Germline CDR1 and CDR2: MGHRA and YSYEKL. DNA for the CDR3: TGCGCCAGCAGCCACCTGACTAGCGGGAGTCTCTACAATGAGCAGTTCTTC. It is translated as CASSHLTSGSLYNEQFF.

This rearrangement joins TRBV30 to TRBJ1-1; no firm D call. V lost 0 bases and J 5 bases, leaving 10 bases between the germline ends. Germline CDR1 reads GTSNPN; CDR2 reads SVGIG (reference sequence). CDR3 length: 13 residues. The CDR3 DNA sequence: TGTGCCTGGAGTGTAAGCCCCTTGACTGAAGCTTTCTTT. It is translated as CAWSVSPLTEAFF.

The chain is built from TRBV7-8 and TRBJ2-7, with D tentatively TRBD2 (7 bases). V dropped 0 bases and J dropped 0 bases, with 12 bases sitting between them. The CDR3 is 16 amino acids. CDR1 SGHVS and CDR2 FQNEAQ come from the germline V gene. The CDR3: CASSLALGGASYEQYF. The CDR3 bases are TGTGCCAGCAGCTTAGCTTTAGGGGGGGCCTCCTACGAGCAGTACTTC.

This chain links TRBV11-3 with TRBJ2-1, with D perhaps assigned TRBD1 or TRBD2 (5 bases each). Trimming stripped 1 base from V and 8 bases from J, with 12 bases between. Germline assignment: CDR1 SGHNT and CDR2 YENEEA. The CDR3 is 14 amino acids. CDR3 coding DNA: TGTGCCAGCAGCTTAGGGGTTAGGGACGATGAGCAGTTCTTC. Its protein is CASSLGVRDDEQFF.